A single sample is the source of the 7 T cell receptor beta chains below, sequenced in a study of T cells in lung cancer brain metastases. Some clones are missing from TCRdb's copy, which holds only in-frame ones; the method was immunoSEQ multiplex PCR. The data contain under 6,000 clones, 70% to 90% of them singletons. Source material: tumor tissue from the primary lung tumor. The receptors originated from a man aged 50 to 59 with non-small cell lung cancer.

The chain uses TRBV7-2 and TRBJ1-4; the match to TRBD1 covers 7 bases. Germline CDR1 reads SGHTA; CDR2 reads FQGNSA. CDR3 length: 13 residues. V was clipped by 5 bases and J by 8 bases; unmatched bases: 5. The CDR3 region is CASSRGGWEKLFF. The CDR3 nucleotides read TGTGCCAGCAGCCGAGGGGGCTGGGAAAAACTGTTTTTT.

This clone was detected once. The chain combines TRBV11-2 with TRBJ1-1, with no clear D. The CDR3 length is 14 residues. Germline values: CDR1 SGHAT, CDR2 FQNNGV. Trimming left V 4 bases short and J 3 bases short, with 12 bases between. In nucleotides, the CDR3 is TGTGCCAGCAGCTCCATAGAGTCGTACACTGAAGCTTTCTTT. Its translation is CASSSIESYTEAFF.

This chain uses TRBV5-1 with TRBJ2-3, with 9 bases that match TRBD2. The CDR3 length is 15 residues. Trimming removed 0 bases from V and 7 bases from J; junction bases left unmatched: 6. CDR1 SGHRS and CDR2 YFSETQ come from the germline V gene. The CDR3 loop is CASSLGGGTSHTQYF. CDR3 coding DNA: TGCGCCAGCAGCTTGGGGGGAGGGACTAGCCATACGCAGTATTTT.

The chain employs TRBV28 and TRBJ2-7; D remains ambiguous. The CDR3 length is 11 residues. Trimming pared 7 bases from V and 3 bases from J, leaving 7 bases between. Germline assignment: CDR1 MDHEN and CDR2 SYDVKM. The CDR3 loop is CASTSGYEQYF. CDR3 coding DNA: TGTGCCAGCACCTCCGGCTACGAGCAGTACTTC.

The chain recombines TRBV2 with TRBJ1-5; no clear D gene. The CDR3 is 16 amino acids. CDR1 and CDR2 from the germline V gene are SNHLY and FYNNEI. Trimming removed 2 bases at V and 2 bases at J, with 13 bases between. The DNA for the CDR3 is TGTGCCAGCAGTGAATTCATCCGGAATCGCAATCAGCCCCAGCATTTT. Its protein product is CASSEFIRNRNQPQHF.

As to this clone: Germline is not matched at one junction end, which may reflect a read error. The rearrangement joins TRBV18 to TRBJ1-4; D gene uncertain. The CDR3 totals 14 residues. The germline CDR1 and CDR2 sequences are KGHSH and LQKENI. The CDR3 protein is CASLPSLTYEKLFF. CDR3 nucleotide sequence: TGTGCCAGCTTACCAAGCCTAACTTATGAAAAACTGTTTTTT.

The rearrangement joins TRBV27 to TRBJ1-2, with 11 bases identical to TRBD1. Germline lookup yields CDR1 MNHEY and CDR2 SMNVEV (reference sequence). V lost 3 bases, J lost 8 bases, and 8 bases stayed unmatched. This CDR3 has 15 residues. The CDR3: CASSFSGTGGIGYTF. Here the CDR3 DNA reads TGTGCCAGCAGTTTCTCCGGGACAGGGGGGATCGGCTACACCTTC.